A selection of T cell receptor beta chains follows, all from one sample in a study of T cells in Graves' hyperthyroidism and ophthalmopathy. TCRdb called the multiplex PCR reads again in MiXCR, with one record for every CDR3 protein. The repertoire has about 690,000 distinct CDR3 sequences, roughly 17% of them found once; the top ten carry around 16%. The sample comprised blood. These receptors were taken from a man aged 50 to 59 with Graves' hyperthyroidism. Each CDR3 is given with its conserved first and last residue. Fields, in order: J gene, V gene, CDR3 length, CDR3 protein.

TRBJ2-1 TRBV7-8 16 CASSVGLAGSYNEQFF
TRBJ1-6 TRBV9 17 CASSASGQGASNSPLHF
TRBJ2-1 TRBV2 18 CASSEARLRRSRGNEQFF
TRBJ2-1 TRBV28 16 CASSVSGLAGKNEQFF
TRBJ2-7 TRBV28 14 CASSSAGHDYEQYF
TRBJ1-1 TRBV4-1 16 CASSLKTGGANTEAFF
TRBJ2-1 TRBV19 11 CASLQGNEQFF
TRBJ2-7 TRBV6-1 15 CASNAGKGSSYEQHF
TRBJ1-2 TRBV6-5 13 CASSYSGNYGYTF
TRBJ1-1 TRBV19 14 CASSGDTANTEAFF
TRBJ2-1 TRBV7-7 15 CASSLGGQGMNEQFF